These 7 T cell receptor beta chains were all obtained from the same sample, sequenced in a study of cytomegalovirus exposure and HLA in healthy donors. PCR amplification relied on 60 Vbeta primers (plus 13 Jbeta primers). The repertoire was sequenced with immunoSEQ multiplex PCR; TCRdb's copy has only in-frame clones and lacks some. The table for this sample gives 65,000 to 90,000 clones. The sample taken for sequencing was PBMCs. The receptors were gathered from a man aged 35-49 years in good health and CMV-seronegative.

The chain recombines TRBV4-1 with TRBJ1-1; the D is unclear. Trimming took 0 bases from V and 6 from J, leaving 26 bases between them. Germline V gene data show CDR1 as MGHRA and CDR2 as YSYEKL. The CDR3 runs 19 residues. The CDR3, as DNA: TGCGCCAGCAGCCAAGATTCCCTCGCTGACCGTGTACGCGGCTCTGAAGCTTTCTTT. As protein: CASSQDSLADRVRGSEAFF.

This chain joins TRBV15 and TRBJ2-1; 9 bases map to TRBD2. This CDR3 contains 17 residues. Germline V gene sequence: CDR1 LNHNV, CDR2 YYDKDF (reference sequence). V shed 0 bases, J shed 9 bases, and the junction held 12 bases outside the gene matches. The CDR3 DNA sequence: TGTGCCACCAGCAGAGATCGGGCTAGCGCGGGAGGGAGTGAGCAGTTCTTC. Amino acid sequence: CATSRDRASAGGSEQFF.

The chain employs TRBV2 and TRBJ1-5, with D maybe TRBD1 (5 bases). The ends were cut back, 6 bases at V and 0 bases at J, with 12 bases in the middle. Germline V gives CDR1 SNHLY, CDR2 FYNNEI. This CDR3 is built from 15 residues. The CDR3 is CASSPTENSNQPQHF. CDR3 nucleotides: TGTGCCAGCAGCCCGACAGAGAATAGCAATCAGCCCCAGCATTTT.

About this clone itself: A junction boundary mismatches the germline segment, possibly from a read error. The genes are TRBV7-7 and TRBJ2-5; TRBD2 agrees at 7 bases. CDR3 length equals 16 residues. The germline V gene has CDR1 SSHAT and CDR2 FNYEAQ (reference sequence). The CDR3 region is CASSPGLAGVQETQYF. DNA of the CDR3: TGTGCTAGCAGCCCGGGCCTCGCGGGGGTGCAAGAGACCCAGTACTTC.

The J gene is TRBJ2-2, the V gene TRBV7-2; D is possibly TRBD2 (5 bases). V was pared by 1 base and J by 1 base, with 7 bases between. The CDR3 runs to 15 residues. The germline gives CDR1 SGHTA, CDR2 FQGNSA. The CDR3 region is CASSLGSGNTGELFF. CDR3 DNA sequence: TGTGCCAGCAGCTTAGGAAGCGGGAACACCGGGGAGCTGTTTTTT.

This chain links TRBV4-1 with TRBJ1-1; D is uncertain. Germline values: CDR1 MGHRA, CDR2 YSYEKL. Deletions cut 3 bases from V and 5 bases from J, with 10 bases between. CDR3 length equals 13 residues. DNA for the CDR3: TGCGCCAGCAGCCAGGGAGGCCGGACTGAAGCTTTCTTT. Translation: CASSQGGRTEAFF.

V gene TRBV7-9 combines with J gene TRBJ1-2; the match to TRBD1 covers 7 bases. CDR3 length: 13 residues. CDR1 SEHNR and CDR2 FQNEAQ come from the germline V gene (reference sequence). V lost 5 bases, J lost 4 bases, and 4 bases stayed unmatched. The CDR3 region has the DNA TGTGCCAGCAGCCCAGGGGGGTTCTATGGCTACACCTTC. Protein sequence: CASSPGGFYGYTF.